Listed below are T cell receptor beta chains from one sample, sequenced in a study of CD8+ T cells in alopecia areata. Libraries were prepared by immunoSEQ multiplex PCR; TCRdb keeps only in-frame clonotypes and omits some of them. The sample holds under 200,000 clones, approximately 57% seen once. This specimen was CD4+ T cells sorted from blood, taken at week 24, from a patient treated with tofacitinib. The source is a human donor with alopecia areata. Each CDR3 is given with its conserved first and last residue. A D gene is named only where the DNA matches it firmly. Clone size, where shown, is once, few, many, or a class for clones that have expanded.

>TRBV5-6|-|-|TRBJ1-2
TGTGCCAGCCAGCCTCCGGGTTACTATGGCTACACCTTC
CASQPPGYYGYTF
>TRBV7-3|-|-|TRBJ1-6
TGTGCCAGCAGCCTCACCCGGGACCCGAATTCACCCCTCCACTTT
CASSLTRDPNSPLHF
>TRBV29-1|-|TRBD1|TRBJ2-1
TGCAGCGCCCCTACTGGACAGGGAAATTACAATGAGCAGTTCTTC
CSAPTGQGNYNEQFF
>TRBV5-1|-|-|TRBJ2-7
TGCGCCAGCAGTGAGGGGGAGCCGCCCTCCTACGAGCAGTACTTC
CASSEGEPPSYEQYF
>TRBV29-1|-|-|TRBJ1-5
TGCAGCGTGCTTGTTTGGGAAAATCAGCCCCAGCATTTT
CSVLVWENQPQHF
>TRBV5-5|-|-|TRBJ1-1
TGTGCCAGCAGCTTCTCTGGCGGAGGAGGGACTGAAGCTTTCTTT
CASSFSGGGGTEAFF
>TRBV30|-|-|TRBJ1-5
TGTGCCTGGAGAGACCGGGTCCTTGACAATCAGCCCCAGCATTTT
CAWRDRVLDNQPQHF
>TRBV2|-|TRBD1|TRBJ1-1
TGTGCCAGCAGTGAACACCAGGGGGTTTTAGCTTTCTTT
CASSEHQGVLAFF
>TRBV7-2|-|-|TRBJ1-5
TGTGCCAGCAGCTTGGGCGTAAGTCAGCCCCAGCATTTT
CASSLGVSQPQHF
>TRBV5-5|-|-|TRBJ2-7
TGTGCCAGCAGCATCGGACTGGGGACCTACGAGCAGTACTTC
CASSIGLGTYEQYF
>TRBV7-9|-|-|TRBJ2-7
TGTGCCAGCAGCCGGGACCAGAACGGTATATACGAGCAGTACTTC
CASSRDQNGIYEQYF
>TRBV20-1|-|-|TRBJ2-3
TGCAGTGCTGGAAGGACAGTAACGCAGTATTTT
CSAGRTVTQYF
>TRBV30|-|-|TRBJ2-7
TGTGCCTGGGCTACGGCTTTATCCCAGTCCTACGAGCAGTACTTC
CAWATALSQSYEQYF
>TRBV25-1|-|-|TRBJ1-1
TGTGCCAGCAGTGAACCGCTGAAGGCTGAAGCTTTCTTT
CASSEPLKAEAFF
>TRBV29-1|-|-|TRBJ2-7
TGCAGCGCAGACCGGGGTAGCGAGCAGTACTTC
CSADRGSEQYF
>TRBV30|-|-|TRBJ1-3
TGTGCCTGGAGCCCTTCGTGCTATTTT
CAWSPSCYF
>TRBV2|-|TRBD1|TRBJ2-5
TGTGCCAGCAGTGTCCCAGGGGGTTTTGGAGAGACCCAGTACTTC
CASSVPGGFGETQYF
>TRBV29-1|-|-|TRBJ2-7
TGCAACGGACATCCCGAGCAGTACTTC
CNGHPEQYF
>TRBV4-1|-|TRBD2|TRBJ2-3
TGCGCCAGCAGCCTAGCGGGGGTGGTCACAGATACGCAGTATTTT
CASSLAGVVTDTQYF
>TRBV10-3|-|-|TRBJ2-1
TGTGCCATCAGTAGGGAACAGGGCAACTACAATGAGCAGTTCTTC
CAISREQGNYNEQFF
>TRBV15|-|-|TRBJ1-6
TGTGCCACCAGCAGAGATCTTGTCCGGGGGTCACCCCTCCACTTT
CATSRDLVRGSPLHF
>TRBV2|-|-|TRBJ1-1
TGTGCCAGCAGGGCGGGTCCGAACACTGAAGCTTTCTTT
CASRAGPNTEAFF
>TRBV30|-|-|TRBJ1-2
TGTGCCTGGAGTTTTGGAGCTAACTATGGCTACACCTTC
CAWSFGANYGYTF
>TRBV7-8|once|-|TRBJ2-1
TGTGCCAGCAGCTTATACGCTAGCTTGGGGAATGAGCAGTTCTTC
CASSLYASLGNEQFF
>TRBV30|-|-|TRBJ1-5
TGTGCCTGGAGTGCTCGACGGAATCAGCCCCAGCATTTT
CAWSARRNQPQHF